One sample yielded the 11 T cell receptor beta chains listed below, sequenced in a study of OX40 agonist ivuxolimab in advanced cancers. Profiling relied on immunoSEQ multiplex PCR, and the TCRdb table lists in-frame clones only, not all of them. The top ten clones hold over 4.5% of a sample with approximately 97,000 clones, approximately 87% of them seen once. The input for sequencing was CD4+ or CD8+ T cells sorted from blood, taken in a trial of the OX40 agonist ivuxolimab. All receptors come from an adult with an advanced solid tumor such as melanoma, head and neck, liver or kidney cancer.

The chain recombines TRBV5-4 with TRBJ2-5; no clear D gene. The CDR3 consists of 13 residues. The V end was cut by 1 base, the J end by 2 bases, with 6 bases between. Germline CDR1 is SGHNT and CDR2 is YYREEE (reference sequence). The CDR3 sequence: CASSLTFQETQYF. For the CDR3, the DNA is TGTGCCAGCAGCTTGACATTTCAAGAGACCCAGTACTTC. The entire variable domain, with the rest obtained from reference TRBV5-4 and TRBJ2-5, is as follows: ETGVTQSPTHLIKTRGQQVTLRCSSQSGHNTVSWYQQALGQGPQFIFQYYREEENGRGNFPPRFSGLQFPNYSSELNVNALELDDSALYLCASSLTFQETQYFGPGTRLLVL.

This clone was detected only a few times. The CDR3 DNA sequence: TGTGCCAGTAGTATCCAGCCGGGACAGGGCTACGAGCAGTACTTC. As protein: CASSIQPGQGYEQYF. The chain carries TRBV19 and TRBJ2-7; 9 nucleotides agree with TRBD1. CDR1 LNHDA and CDR2 SQIVND come from the germline V gene (reference sequence). J was trimmed by 3 bases and V by 3 bases; bases with no gene match: 6. There are 15 residues in the CDR3.

This chain joins TRBV7-2 and TRBJ1-2; TRBD1 is a possible D gene (6 bases). There are 16 residues in the CDR3. V was shortened by 1 base and J by 7 bases, with 19 bases between the two germline ends. The germline V gene encodes CDR1 SGHTA and CDR2 FQGNSA. CDR3 nucleotides: TGTGCCAGCAGCTTAGAAAGCGGTGCGGGGGCGCTTGGCTACACCTTC. Amino acid sequence: CASSLESGAGALGYTF.

The chain joins TRBV7-9 to TRBJ2-1; 7 nucleotides agree with TRBD2. V lost 11 bases and J lost 9; bases outside the gene matches: 4. Germline V gene data show CDR1 as SEHNR and CDR2 as FQNEAQ (reference sequence). The CDR3 extends over 10 amino acids. The CDR3 nucleotides are TGTGCCCACGGCGGGGGTGAGCAGTTCTTC. This codes for CAHGGGEQFF.

The chain employs TRBV7-2 and TRBJ2-3; no clear D. This CDR3 spans 14 amino acids. Germline assignment: CDR1 SGHTA and CDR2 FQGNSA. Trimming took 2 bases from V and 1 from J, leaving 7 bases between them. The chain's CDR3 is CASSLNWGTDTQYF. CDR3 sequence (DNA): TGTGCCAGCAGCTTAAACTGGGGCACAGATACGCAGTATTTT.

The V and J genes are TRBV7-2 and TRBJ1-2; TRBD1 matches 9 bases. Per the germline V gene, CDR1 is SGHTA and CDR2 is FQGNSA. With 4 bases clipped from V and 3 bases from J, the junction kept 6 bases outside the gene matches. The CDR3 has 15 residues. The CDR3: CASSSDTGGHYGYTF. The CDR3 coding sequence is TGTGCCAGCAGCTCAGATACAGGGGGCCACTATGGCTACACCTTC.

J is TRBJ2-1 and V is TRBV11-2; D not certain. Trimming cost V 2 bases and J 6 bases, with 8 bases left between them. Germline CDR1 and CDR2: SGHAT and FQNNGV. The CDR3 runs to 13 residues. The CDR3 DNA reads as TGTGCCAGCAGCTTATTTACGGGCAATGAGCAGTTCTTC. Protein sequence: CASSLFTGNEQFF.

The chain employs TRBV10-3 and TRBJ1-1, with D perhaps TRBD1 (5 bases). This CDR3 contains 14 residues. V lost 11 bases, J lost 2 bases, and 18 bases lay in between. Germline CDR1 is ENHRY and CDR2 is SYGVKD. The CDR3 sequence: CALSSTAQNTEAFF. The CDR3 nucleotides are TGTGCCCTCTCTTCGACAGCTCAAAACACTGAAGCTTTCTTT.

V and J are TRBV30 and TRBJ2-4; D is perhaps TRBD1 or TRBD2 (5 bases each). V was trimmed by 0 bases and J by 7 bases, leaving 16 bases between them. This CDR3 is 15 amino acids long. Germline loops: CDR1 GTSNPN, CDR2 SVGIG (reference sequence). The CDR3 loop is CAWSVPWGRENIQYF. CDR3 nucleotides: TGTGCCTGGAGTGTACCCTGGGGCAGGGAGAACATTCAGTACTTC.

The chain employs TRBV19 and TRBJ1-4, with D unclear. CDR3 length: 14 residues. Germline CDR1 LNHDA, CDR2 SQIVND (reference sequence). V lost 3 bases, J lost 3 bases, and 8 bases lay in between. The CDR3, as DNA: TGTGCCAGTAGTATGACCTGGTCTAATGAAAAACTGTTTTTT. Its translation is CASSMTWSNEKLFF.

The chain has TRBV12-5 and TRBJ2-1; the D is unclear. Germline CDR1 LGHNT, CDR2 FRNRAP. The CDR3 length is 11 residues. Trimming removed 2 bases at V and 11 bases at J, with 7 bases between. Here the CDR3 reads CASGLPTKQFF. CDR3 nucleotides: TGTGCTAGTGGTTTGCCCACCAAGCAGTTCTTC.